These 26 T cell receptor beta chains originate from one sample sequenced in a study of radiation and T cells in renal cell carcinoma. The assay was immunoSEQ multiplex PCR, and TCRdb's table has in-frame clones only and misses some. There are about 49,000 clones in the sample; roughly 80% occur only once, and 31% lies in the top ten. Indicated time point: baseline pretreatment blood. The treatment was: 15 Gy SBRT to primary tumor, nephrectomy 4 weeks later. Sequenced here: blood, sampled from a patient whose treatment included radiotherapy and nephrectomy. Receptors originate from a woman aged 65 to 85 with renal cell carcinoma.

The chain employs TRBV5-1 and TRBJ1-5; TRBD1 might be the D (5 bases). The CDR3 consists of 16 residues. Per germline, CDR1 SGHRS and CDR2 YFSETQ. V dropped 7 bases and J dropped 6 bases, with 23 bases sitting between them. The CDR3 sequence is CASPGGLDGSGQPQHF. CDR3 DNA: TGCGCCAGCCCGGGGGGGTTAGACGGGTCAGGTCAGCCCCAGCATTTT.

The chain combines TRBV10-3 with TRBJ2-4, with 8 bases aligning to TRBD1. Germline V gives CDR1 ENHRY, CDR2 SYGVKD. This CDR3 region has 14 residues. After removal of 3 bases from V and 2 bases from J, the junction contained 0 bases not matched to a gene. CDR3 region: CAISDRGPKNIQYF. CDR3 DNA sequence: TGTGCCATCAGTGACAGGGGGCCCAAAAACATTCAGTACTTC.

This rearrangement joins TRBV15 to TRBJ1-4; D unresolved. The V gene's germline CDR1 is LNHNV and CDR2 YYDKDF (reference sequence). CDR3 length: 12 residues. The V and J ends lost 4 bases and 3 bases respectively, with 3 bases between them. CDR3 protein: CATSTPNEKLFF. CDR3 sequence (DNA): TGTGCCACCAGCACCCCTAATGAAAAACTGTTTTTT.

This clone appeared a single time. This chain connects TRBV7-2 to TRBJ2-7; a weak D match, TRBD1 (5 bases). The V end lost 6 bases, the J end lost 3 bases, and 12 bases lay between the germline ends. Germline V gene sequence: CDR1 SGHTA, CDR2 FQGNSA. CDR3 length: 13 residues. CDR3 coding DNA: TGTGCCAGCAGTGACAGATTAGGCTACGAGCAGTACTTC. This codes for CASSDRLGYEQYF. The entire variable domain, with the rest obtained from reference TRBV7-2 and TRBJ2-7, is as follows: GAGVSQSPSNKVTEKGKDVELRCDPISGHTALYWYRQSLGQGLEFLIYFQGNSAPDKSGLPSDRFSAERTGGSVSTLTIQRTQQEDSAVYLCASSDRLGYEQYFGPGTRLTVT.

A remark on this clone: The same CDR3 can be traced to other DNA sequences in this sample. This chain joins TRBV5-1 and TRBJ2-3; D may be TRBD2 (6 bases). The CDR3 contains 14 residues. CDR1 and CDR2 (germline): SGHRS, YFSETQ. V lost 0 bases and J 3 bases, leaving 8 bases between the germline ends. CDR3 sequence: CASSLAGGTDTQYF. The DNA of the CDR3 is TGCGCCAGCAGCTTGGCCGGAGGGACAGATACGCAGTATTTT.

This chain links TRBV9 with TRBJ2-6; no definite D call. The CDR3 consists of 18 residues. Germline V gene lookup returns CDR1 SGDLS and CDR2 YYNGEE. Trimming cost V 4 bases and J 0 bases, with 17 bases left between them. The CDR3 DNA reads TGTGCCAGCAGCCCACGACAAACACAGAGCTCTGGGGCCAACGTCCTGACTTTC. As protein: CASSPRQTQSSGANVLTF. The variable domain in full, completed from reference TRBV9 and TRBJ2-6, reads DSGVTQTPKHLITATGQRVTLRCSPRSGDLSVYWYQQSLDQGLQFLIQYYNGEERAKGNILERFSAQQFPDLHSELNLSSLELGDSALYFCASSPRQTQSSGANVLTFGAGSRLTVL.

J is TRBJ2-7 and V is TRBV6-1; D not certain. Germline V gene sequence: CDR1 MNHNS, CDR2 SASEGT. Trimming took off 7 bases at V and 0 bases at J, with 7 bases between the two ends. This CDR3 comprises 12 residues. CDR3 residues: CASTTGSYEQYF. The CDR3 DNA sequence: TGTGCCAGCACAACTGGCTCCTACGAGCAGTACTTC.

The chain links TRBV4-2 to TRBJ2-5; 10 bases agree with TRBD1. Losses at the gene ends were 1 base for V and 3 bases for J; bases not matched to a gene: 8. The CDR3 consists of 17 residues. The germline V gene encodes CDR1 LGHNA and CDR2 YNFKEQ. The CDR3 DNA sequence: TGTGCCAGCAGCCAAGGGACGGACAGGGGGTGGAAAGAGACCCAGTACTTC. Protein sequence: CASSQGTDRGWKETQYF.

The CDR3: CASSGGVNTEAFF. The CDR3 DNA is TGTGCCAGCTCTGGAGGAGTGAACACTGAAGCTTTCTTT. The genes are TRBV18 and TRBJ1-1, with unresolved D. Germline assignment: CDR1 KGHSH and CDR2 LQKENI. The length of the CDR3 is 13 residues. V lost 6 bases and J 0 bases, leaving 8 bases between the germline ends.

The CDR3: CASSGPGQGQPQHF. The CDR3 nucleotides read TGTGCCAGCAGCGGACCGGGTCAGGGACAGCCCCAGCATTTT. The chain has TRBV9 and TRBJ1-5; tentatively, D is TRBD1 (5 bases). Between the trimmed V and J ends, which lost 3 bases and 7 bases, there was a span of 14 bases. The CDR3 is 14 amino acids. The germline CDR1 and CDR2 sequences are SGDLS and YYNGEE.

The rearrangement uses TRBV27 and TRBJ2-7; a possible D gene is TRBD2 (6 bases). CDR1 and CDR2 from the germline V gene are MNHEY and SMNVEV (reference sequence). Trimming cost V 3 bases and J 6 bases, with 24 bases left between them. This CDR3 has 17 residues. As DNA, the CDR3 is TGTGCCAGCAGTTTCGCTAGCGCGAGGGATTGGTCTCGCGAGCAGTACTTC. This codes for CASSFASARDWSREQYF.

The chain joins TRBV5-1 to TRBJ2-3, with D maybe TRBD1 (5 bases). The ends were cut back, 2 bases at V and 5 bases at J, with 15 bases in the middle. This CDR3 has 15 amino acids. Germline CDR1 reads SGHRS; CDR2 reads YFSETQ. In DNA form, the CDR3 reads TGCGCCAGCAGCTTACTACCTCAGGGAAGAGATACGCAGTATTTT. This codes for CASSLLPQGRDTQYF.

This chain connects TRBV30 to TRBJ2-2; D possibly corresponds to TRBD2 (5 bases). CDR1 and CDR2 (germline): GTSNPN, SVGIG (reference sequence). The V gene lost 0 bases and the J gene lost 7 bases, with 9 bases spanning the gap. The CDR3 has 13 residues. CDR3 DNA sequence: TGTGCCTGGAGTGTAAGGGAGCTCGGGGAGCTGTTTTTT. Translated: CAWSVRELGELFF.

J is TRBJ1-3 and V is TRBV2, with 7 nucleotides matching TRBD1. The J segment lost 2 bases and the V segment lost 4 bases, leaving 17 bases of the junction unmatched. This CDR3 spans 19 amino acids. Germline V lookup: CDR1 SNHLY, CDR2 FYNNEI. In nucleotides, the CDR3 is TGTGCCAGCAGTGGGGGTTGGGGACAGTTAACCGTACCTGGAAACACCATATATTTT. The encoded protein is CASSGGWGQLTVPGNTIYF.

This chain joins TRBV4-2 and TRBJ1-4, with 9 bases matching TRBD1. V lost 4 bases and J lost 8; bases outside the gene matches: 5. Germline assignment: CDR1 LGHNA and CDR2 YNFKEQ. The CDR3 has 14 amino acids. CDR3 nucleotides: TGTGCCAGCAGCCCGGGACAGGGTGAGGAAAAACTGTTTTTT. The encoded protein is CASSPGQGEEKLFF.

This chain connects TRBV6-6 to TRBJ2-7; TRBD1 might be the D (6 bases). The CDR3 is 14 residues long. Germline CDR1 and CDR2: MNHNY and SVGAGI (reference sequence). Trimming took off 6 bases at V and 5 bases at J, with 17 bases between the two ends. The CDR3 coding sequence is TGTGCCAGCAGCCGCCGGGACAATACCCACGAGCAGTACTTC. It specifies CASSRRDNTHEQYF.

The rearrangement uses TRBV6-1 and TRBJ2-4, with 8 bases lining up with TRBD1. The CDR3 is made up of 17 amino acids. Germline V lookup: CDR1 MNHNS, CDR2 SASEGT. The ends lost 6 bases at V and 3 bases at J; junction bases unmatched: 13. The CDR3 DNA is TGTGCCAGCAGCGAACAGGGGGGTCCTTTGGGCAAAAACATTCAGTACTTC. Amino acids: CASSEQGGPLGKNIQYF.

This clone was seen only a few times. V usage is TRBV2 and J usage is TRBJ1-1; D is possibly TRBD1 (5 bases). Trimming took off 4 bases at V and 4 bases at J, with 10 bases between the two ends. Germline CDR1 and CDR2: SNHLY and FYNNEI. The CDR3 has 13 residues. The CDR3, as DNA: TGTGCCAGCAGTGGGCGCGGGGCCACTGAAGCTTTCTTT. It translates to CASSGRGATEAFF. The whole variable domain, remainder taken from reference TRBV2 and TRBJ1-1, is EPEVTQTPSHQVTQMGQEVILRCVPISNHLYFYWYRQILGQKVEFLVSFYNNEISEKSEIFDDQFSVERPDGSNFTLKIRSTKLEDSAMYFCASSGRGATEAFFGQGTRLTVV.

Worth noting for this clone: The junction does not match germline at one end; this may be a read error. The chain recombines TRBV10-2 with TRBJ2-1; TRBD2 aligns across 7 bases. Germline assignment: CDR1 WSHSY and CDR2 SAAADI. This CDR3 comprises 16 residues. CDR3 nucleotides: TGCGCCAGCAGCGAGTCTGCGGGGGTGGTTGGGAATGAGCAGTTCTTC. This codes for CASSESAGVVGNEQFF.

The chain has TRBV5-1 and TRBJ1-2; 7 nucleotides agree with TRBD1. Trimming cost V 1 base and J 5 bases; bases outside gene matches: 8. Germline CDR1 reads SGHRS; CDR2 reads YFSETQ. This CDR3 has 15 residues. The CDR3 bases are TGCGCCAGCAGCTTGAGAGCAGGGGGGTTGTATGGCTACACCTTC. The encoded protein is CASSLRAGGLYGYTF. Combining the CDR3 with reference TRBV5-1 and TRBJ1-2 gives the whole variable domain KAGVTQTPRYLIKTRGQQVTLSCSPISGHRSVSWYQQTPGQGLQFLFEYFSETQRNKGNFPGRFSGRQFSNSRSEMNVSTLELGDSALYLCASSLRAGGLYGYTFGSGTRLTVV.

In this sample, this clone turned up a few times. The V call is TRBV30, the J call TRBJ1-5; TRBD1 might be the D (5 bases). The germline CDR1 and CDR2 sequences are GTSNPN and SVGIG (reference sequence). The ends were cut back, 1 base at V and 3 bases at J, with 7 bases in the middle. CDR3 size: 13 residues. CDR3 nucleotide sequence: TGTGCCTGGAGTGGGGGGGACAATCAGCCCCAGCATTTT. Encoded protein: CAWSGGDNQPQHF.

Regarding this clone: Other DNA sequences in this sample translate to the same CDR3. CDR3 amino acids: CAWGYGSGANVLTF. DNA for the CDR3: TGTGCCTGGGGCTACGGCTCTGGGGCCAACGTCCTGACTTTC. The chain combines TRBV30 with TRBJ2-6, with D unclear. Trimming pared 5 bases from V and 0 bases from J, leaving 8 bases between. Looked up from germline, CDR1 is GTSNPN and CDR2 is SVGIG (reference sequence). The CDR3 is made up of 14 amino acids.

This chain uses TRBV6-6 with TRBJ2-1, with D unclear. The germline V gene encodes CDR1 MNHNY and CDR2 SVGAGI (reference sequence). This CDR3 region has 12 residues. V was pared by 5 bases and J by 1 base, with 3 bases between. In DNA form, the CDR3 reads TGTGCCAGCAGTCTGTCCTACAATGAGCAGTTCTTC. It translates to CASSLSYNEQFF.

This clone was observed a few times. J is TRBJ1-3 and V is TRBV2; D is unresolved. Per the germline V gene, CDR1 is SNHLY and CDR2 is FYNNEI. V lost 2 bases to trimming and J lost 0 bases, with 5 bases between them. This CDR3 is 14 amino acids long. The CDR3 sequence is CASSERHSGNTIYF. The CDR3 DNA is TGTGCCAGCAGTGAACGGCACTCTGGAAACACCATATATTTT.

The chain joins TRBV7-9 to TRBJ2-5; D possibly uses TRBD1 or TRBD2 (6 bases each). The V gene's germline CDR1 is SEHNR and CDR2 FQNEAQ (reference sequence). Trimming pared 7 bases from V and 1 base from J, leaving 16 bases between. The CDR3 has 15 amino acids. CDR3 in amino acids: CASTLGGGPQETQYF. The CDR3 DNA follows: TGTGCCAGCACCCTAGGTGGGGGGCCCCAAGAGACCCAGTACTTC.

Here the CDR3 DNA reads TGTGCCAGCTCGACAGGGGCTCGCTACACCTTC. Amino acid sequence: CASSTGARYTF. This rearrangement joins TRBV2 to TRBJ1-2; 8 nucleotides agree with TRBD1. V dropped 8 bases and J dropped 9; count of bases not matched to a gene: 5. Germline CDR1 is SNHLY and CDR2 is FYNNEI. CDR3 size: 11 residues.